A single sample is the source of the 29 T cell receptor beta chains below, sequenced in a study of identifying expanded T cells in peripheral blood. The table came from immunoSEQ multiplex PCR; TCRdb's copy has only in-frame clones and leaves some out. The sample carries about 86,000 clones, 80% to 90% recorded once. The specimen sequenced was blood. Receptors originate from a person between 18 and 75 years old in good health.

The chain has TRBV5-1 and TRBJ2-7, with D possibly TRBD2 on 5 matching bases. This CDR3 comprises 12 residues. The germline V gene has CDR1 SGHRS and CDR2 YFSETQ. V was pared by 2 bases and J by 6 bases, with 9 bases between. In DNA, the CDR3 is TGCGCCAGCAGCTTACGAGGGATCGAGCAGTACTTC. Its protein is CASSLRGIEQYF.

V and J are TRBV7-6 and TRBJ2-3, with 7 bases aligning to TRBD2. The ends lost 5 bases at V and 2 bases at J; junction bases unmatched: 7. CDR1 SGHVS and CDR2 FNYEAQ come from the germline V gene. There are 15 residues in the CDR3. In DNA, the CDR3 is TGTGCCAGCAGCCCAAGGCGGGGGTACACAGATACGCAGTATTTT. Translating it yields CASSPRRGYTDTQYF.

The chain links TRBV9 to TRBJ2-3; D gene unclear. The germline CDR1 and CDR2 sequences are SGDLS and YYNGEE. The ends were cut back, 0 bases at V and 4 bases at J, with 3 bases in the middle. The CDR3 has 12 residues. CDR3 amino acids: CASSVEADTQYF. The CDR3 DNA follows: TGTGCCAGCAGCGTAGAAGCAGATACGCAGTATTTT.

The CDR3 region has the DNA TGTGCCAGCAGTCTGCGGGGGGATCAGGGCCAAAAACTGTTTTTT. It codes for CASSLRGDQGQKLFF. The V gene is TRBV6-6, the J gene TRBJ1-4, with D maybe TRBD1 (5 bases). This CDR3 is 15 amino acids long. Germline CDR1 reads MNHNY; CDR2 reads SVGAGI (reference sequence). Deletions cut 5 bases from V and 9 bases from J, with 19 bases between.

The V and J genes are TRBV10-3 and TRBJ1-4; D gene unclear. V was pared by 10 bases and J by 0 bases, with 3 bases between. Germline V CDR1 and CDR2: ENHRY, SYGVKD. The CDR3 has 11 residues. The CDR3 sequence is CASSTNEKLFF. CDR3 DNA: TGTGCCAGCTCAACTAATGAAAAACTGTTTTTT.

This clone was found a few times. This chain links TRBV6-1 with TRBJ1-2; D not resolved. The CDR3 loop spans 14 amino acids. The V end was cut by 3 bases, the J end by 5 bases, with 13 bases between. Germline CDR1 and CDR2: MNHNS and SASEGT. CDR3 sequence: CASSDPLPVYGYTF. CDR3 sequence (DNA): TGTGCCAGCAGTGACCCCCTCCCCGTTTATGGCTACACCTTC.

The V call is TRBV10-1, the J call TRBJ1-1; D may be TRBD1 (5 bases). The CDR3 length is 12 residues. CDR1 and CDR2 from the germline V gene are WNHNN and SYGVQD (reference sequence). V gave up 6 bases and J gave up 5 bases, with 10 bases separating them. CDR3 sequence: CASRGAGTEAFF. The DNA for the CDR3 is TGCGCCAGCAGAGGGGCAGGGACTGAAGCTTTCTTT.

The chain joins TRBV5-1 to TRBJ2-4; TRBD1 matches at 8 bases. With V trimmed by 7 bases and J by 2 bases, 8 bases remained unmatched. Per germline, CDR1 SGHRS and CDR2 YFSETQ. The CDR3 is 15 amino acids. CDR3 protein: CASGEGQASKNIQYF. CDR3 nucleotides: TGCGCCAGCGGCGAGGGACAGGCGTCCAAAAACATTCAGTACTTC.

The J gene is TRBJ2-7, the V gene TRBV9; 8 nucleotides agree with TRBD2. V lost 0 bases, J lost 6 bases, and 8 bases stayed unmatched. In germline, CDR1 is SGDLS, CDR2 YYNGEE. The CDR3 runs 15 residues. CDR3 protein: CASSVETSGVGEQYF. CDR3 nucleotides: TGTGCCAGCAGCGTAGAAACTAGCGGTGTTGGCGAGCAGTACTTC.

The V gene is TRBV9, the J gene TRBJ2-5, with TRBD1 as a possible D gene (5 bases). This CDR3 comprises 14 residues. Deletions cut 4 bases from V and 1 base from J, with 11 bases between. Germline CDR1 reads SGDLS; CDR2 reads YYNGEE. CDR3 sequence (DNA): TGTGCCAGCAGCCCCCAGGGCTTCCAAGAGACCCAGTACTTC. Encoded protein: CASSPQGFQETQYF.

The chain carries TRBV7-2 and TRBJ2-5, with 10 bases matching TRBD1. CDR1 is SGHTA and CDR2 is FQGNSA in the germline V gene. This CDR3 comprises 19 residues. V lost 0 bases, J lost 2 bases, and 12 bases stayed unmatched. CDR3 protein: CASSLAAGQGWLGQETQYF. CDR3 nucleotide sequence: TGTGCCAGCAGCTTAGCGGCGGGACAGGGGTGGTTGGGGCAAGAGACCCAGTACTTC.

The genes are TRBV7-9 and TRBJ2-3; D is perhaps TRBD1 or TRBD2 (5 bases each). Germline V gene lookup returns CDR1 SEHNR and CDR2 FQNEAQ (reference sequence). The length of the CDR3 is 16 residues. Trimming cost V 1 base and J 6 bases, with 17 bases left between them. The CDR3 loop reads CASSLDRTRGWDTQYF. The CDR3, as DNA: TGTGCCAGCAGCTTAGACCGAACGAGGGGTTGGGATACGCAGTATTTT.

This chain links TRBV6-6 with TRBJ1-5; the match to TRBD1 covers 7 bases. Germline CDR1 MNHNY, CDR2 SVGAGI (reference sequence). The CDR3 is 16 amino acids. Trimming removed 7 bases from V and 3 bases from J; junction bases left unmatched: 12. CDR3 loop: CASNFRTGAPNQPQHF. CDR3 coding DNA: TGTGCCAGCAATTTTAGGACAGGCGCGCCCAATCAGCCCCAGCATTTT.

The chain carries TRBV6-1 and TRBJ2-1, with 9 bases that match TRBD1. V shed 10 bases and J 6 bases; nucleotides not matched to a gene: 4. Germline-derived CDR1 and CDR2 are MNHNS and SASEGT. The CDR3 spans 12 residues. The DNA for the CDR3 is TGTGCCATCGACAGGGGGAGCAATGAGCAGTTCTTC. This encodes CAIDRGSNEQFF.

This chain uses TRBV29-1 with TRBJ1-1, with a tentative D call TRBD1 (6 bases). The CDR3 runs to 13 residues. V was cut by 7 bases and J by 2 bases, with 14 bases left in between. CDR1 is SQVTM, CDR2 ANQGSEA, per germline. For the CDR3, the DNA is TGCAGCGCCCAGCTGGACAGAAACACTGAAGCTTTCTTT. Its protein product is CSAQLDRNTEAFF.

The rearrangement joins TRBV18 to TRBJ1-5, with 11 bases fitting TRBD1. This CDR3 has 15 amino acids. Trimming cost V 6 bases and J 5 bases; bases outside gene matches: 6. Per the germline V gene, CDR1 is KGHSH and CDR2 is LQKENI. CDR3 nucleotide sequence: TGTGCCAGCTCCCTTAGGGGACAGGGGGATCAGCCCCAGCATTTT. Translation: CASSLRGQGDQPQHF.

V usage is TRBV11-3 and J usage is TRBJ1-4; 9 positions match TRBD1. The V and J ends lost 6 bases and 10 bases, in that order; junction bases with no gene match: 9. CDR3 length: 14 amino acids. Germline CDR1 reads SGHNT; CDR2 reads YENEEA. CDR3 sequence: CASSFDRGEGKLFF. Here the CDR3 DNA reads TGTGCCAGCAGTTTCGACAGGGGGGAAGGAAAACTGTTTTTT.

The CDR3 DNA reads as TGCGCCAGCAGCCGCCCCTTCGAGACAGAATCCTATGGCTACACCTTC. Its protein is CASSRPFETESYGYTF. This rearrangement joins TRBV4-3 to TRBJ1-2, with D tentatively TRBD1 (5 bases). CDR1 and CDR2 from the germline V gene are LGHNA and YSLEER. Trimming removed 4 bases at V and 4 bases at J, with 19 bases between. The CDR3 extends over 16 amino acids.

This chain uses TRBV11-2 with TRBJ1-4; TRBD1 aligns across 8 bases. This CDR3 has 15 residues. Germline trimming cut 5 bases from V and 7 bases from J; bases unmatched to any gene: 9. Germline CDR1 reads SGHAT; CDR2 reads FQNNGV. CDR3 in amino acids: CASSLRQGAGEKLFF. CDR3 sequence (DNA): TGTGCCAGCAGCCTTCGTCAGGGGGCGGGTGAAAAACTGTTTTTT.

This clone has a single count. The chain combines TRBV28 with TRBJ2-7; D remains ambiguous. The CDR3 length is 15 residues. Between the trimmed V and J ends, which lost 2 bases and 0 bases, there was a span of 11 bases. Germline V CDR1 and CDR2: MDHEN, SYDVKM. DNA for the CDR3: TGTGCCAGCAGTTTAGGTGGCACCCTCTCCTACGAGCAGTACTTC. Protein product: CASSLGGTLSYEQYF.

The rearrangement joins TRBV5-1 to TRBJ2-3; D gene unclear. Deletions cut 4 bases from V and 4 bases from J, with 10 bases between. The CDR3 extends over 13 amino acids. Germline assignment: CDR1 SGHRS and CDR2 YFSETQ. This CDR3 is CASSPLGPDTQYF. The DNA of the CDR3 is TGCGCCAGCAGCCCCTTGGGCCCAGATACGCAGTATTTT.

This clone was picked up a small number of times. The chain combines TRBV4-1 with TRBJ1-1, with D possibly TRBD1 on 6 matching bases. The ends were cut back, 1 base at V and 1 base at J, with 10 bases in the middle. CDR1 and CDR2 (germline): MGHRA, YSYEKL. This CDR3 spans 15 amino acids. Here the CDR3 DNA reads TGCGCCAGCAGCCAAGTTCTCAGGGGGAACACTGAAGCTTTCTTT. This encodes CASSQVLRGNTEAFF.

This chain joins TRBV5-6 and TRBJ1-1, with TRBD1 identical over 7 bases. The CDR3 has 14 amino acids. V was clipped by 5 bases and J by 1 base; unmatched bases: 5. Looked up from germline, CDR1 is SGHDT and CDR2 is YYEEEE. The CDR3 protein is CASRTGQPNTEAFF. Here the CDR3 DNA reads TGTGCCAGCAGGACGGGACAGCCGAACACTGAAGCTTTCTTT.

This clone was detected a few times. For the CDR3, the DNA is TGTGCCAGCAGTACACAACCGAACACTGAAGCTTTCTTT. Amino acids: CASSTQPNTEAFF. The V gene is TRBV6-4, the J gene TRBJ1-1; D gene unclear. The germline V gene has CDR1 MRHNA and CDR2 SNTAGT. Trimming left V 5 bases short and J 1 base short, with 8 bases between. The CDR3 contains 13 residues.

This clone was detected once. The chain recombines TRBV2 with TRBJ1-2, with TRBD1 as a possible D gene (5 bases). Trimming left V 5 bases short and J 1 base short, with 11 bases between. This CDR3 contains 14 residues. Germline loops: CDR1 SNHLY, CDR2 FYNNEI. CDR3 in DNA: TGTGCCAGCAGTCGCGAACAGGTTAACTATGGCTACACCTTC. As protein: CASSREQVNYGYTF. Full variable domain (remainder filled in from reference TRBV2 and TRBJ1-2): EPEVTQTPSHQVTQMGQEVILRCVPISNHLYFYWYRQILGQKVEFLVSFYNNEISEKSEIFDDQFSVERPDGSNFTLKIRSTKLEDSAMYFCASSREQVNYGYTFGSGTRLTVV.

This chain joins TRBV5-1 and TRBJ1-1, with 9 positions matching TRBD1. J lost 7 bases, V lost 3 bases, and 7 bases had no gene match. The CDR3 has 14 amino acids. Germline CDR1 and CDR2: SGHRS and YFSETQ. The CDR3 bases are TGCGCCAGCAGCTGGGTGGGGACAGGGTTTGAAGCTTTCTTT. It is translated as CASSWVGTGFEAFF.

CDR3 bases: TGTGCCAGCAGTAACGGACACCAGAACTATGGCTACACCTTC. Its protein product is CASSNGHQNYGYTF. The rearrangement joins TRBV6-6 to TRBJ1-2, with D possibly matching TRBD1 (5 bases). CDR3 length: 14 amino acids. Trimming pared 5 bases from V and 2 bases from J, leaving 12 bases between. Germline V lookup: CDR1 MNHNY, CDR2 SVGAGI (reference sequence).

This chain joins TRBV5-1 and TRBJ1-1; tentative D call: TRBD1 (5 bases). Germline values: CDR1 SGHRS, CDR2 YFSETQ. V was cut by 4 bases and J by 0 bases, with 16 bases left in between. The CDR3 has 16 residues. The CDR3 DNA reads TGCGCCAGCAGCAAGGGGAACGGGCGGATGAACACTGAAGCTTTCTTT. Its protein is CASSKGNGRMNTEAFF.

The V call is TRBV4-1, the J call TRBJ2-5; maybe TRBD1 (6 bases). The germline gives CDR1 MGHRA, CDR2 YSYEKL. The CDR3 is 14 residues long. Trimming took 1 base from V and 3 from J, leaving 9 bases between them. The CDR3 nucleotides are TGCGCCAGCAGCCAAGGCAGGGGAAAAGAGACCCAGTACTTC. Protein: CASSQGRGKETQYF.